A selection of T cell receptor beta chains follows, all from one sample in a study of identical twins. TCRdb re-called the 5' RACE reads with MiXCR, one entry per CDR3 protein. The sample contains 420,000 or so distinct CDR3 sequences, approximately 18% of which appear only once. Input material: naive T cells sorted from blood. Receptors were obtained from a man over 45 in good health. Both conserved end residues are part of each CDR3. A D gene is named only where the DNA matches it firmly. Some rows have no size entry. The others give once, few or many, or a class for an expanded clone.

V gene	D gene	clone size	CDR3 length	J gene	CDR3 DNA	CDR3 protein
TRBV5-6	.	many	14	TRBJ1-2	TGTGCCAGCAGCTTCGGCAGGATAAGATATGGCTACACCTTC	CASSFGRIRYGYTF
TRBV10-3	.	.	11	TRBJ2-7	TGTGCCATCAGTGAGTCGAGTACGGTGAACTTC	CAISESSTVNF
TRBV7-2	.	.	16	TRBJ1-1	TGTGCCAGCAGCCTGACAGGACGGATCGAGGGGGTTGAAGCTTTCTTT	CASSLTGRIEGVEAFF
TRBV15	TRBD1	many	17	TRBJ2-1	TGTGCCACCAGCAGGCTACCGGGACAGGGGTTTCACAATGAGCAGTTCTTC	CATSRLPGQGFHNEQFF
TRBV2	.	once	15	TRBJ2-2	TGTGCCAGCACGAGGCAGGGACTGAACACCGGGGAGCTGTTTTTT	CASTRQGLNTGELFF
TRBV7-9	TRBD2	few	16	TRBJ2-3	TGTGCCAGCAGCTCAACTCGAGCGGGGGGTGGAGATACGCAGTATTTT	CASSSTRAGGGDTQYF
TRBV5-1	.	many	15	TRBJ2-3	TGCGCCACCAAGCGCGGTGCGGGGTCCACAGATACGCAGTATTTT	CATKRGAGSTDTQYF
TRBV7-6	.	.	15	TRBJ1-3	TGTGCCAGCAGCTTAGTTACAGGGCTTGGAAACACCATATATTTT	CASSLVTGLGNTIYF
TRBV10-3	.	many	15	TRBJ1-1	TGTGCCATCAGGAAGGACAGTACGATGAACACTGAAGCTTTCTTT	CAIRKDSTMNTEAFF
TRBV29-1	.	.	14	TRBJ2-3	TGCAGCGTTGAACCCAGGGCGAGCACAGATACGCAGTATTTT	CSVEPRASTDTQYF